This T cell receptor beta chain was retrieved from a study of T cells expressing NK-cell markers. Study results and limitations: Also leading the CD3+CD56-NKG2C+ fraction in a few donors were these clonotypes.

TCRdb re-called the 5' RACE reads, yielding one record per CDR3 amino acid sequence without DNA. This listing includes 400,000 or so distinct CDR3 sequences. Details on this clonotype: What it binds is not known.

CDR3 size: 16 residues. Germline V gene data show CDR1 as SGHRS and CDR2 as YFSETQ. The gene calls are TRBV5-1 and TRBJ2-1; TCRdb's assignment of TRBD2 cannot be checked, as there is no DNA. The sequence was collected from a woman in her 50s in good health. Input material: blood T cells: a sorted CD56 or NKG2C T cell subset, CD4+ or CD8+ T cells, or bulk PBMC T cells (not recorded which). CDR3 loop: CASSWPGLAVRNEQFF.